The 5 T cell receptor beta chains in this list originate from one sample, sequenced in a study of long-term antiretroviral therapy in people with HIV. This was the immunoSEQ v3.0 assay at survey level. Profiled with immunoSEQ multiplex PCR; TCRdb holds only in-frame clones, not every one. The sample shows 21,000 or so clones, about four fifths of them seen only once. This sample comprised unsorted PBMCs, obtained 0.3 years after starting antiretroviral therapy. Receptor source: a man aged 50 to 59 with HIV.

This rearrangement joins TRBV11-2 to TRBJ1-1; 11 bases match TRBD1. V was clipped by 5 bases and J by 6 bases; unmatched bases: 8. Germline assignment: CDR1 SGHAT and CDR2 FQNNGV. There are 15 residues in the CDR3. The CDR3 sequence is CASSPPGQGEAEAFF. The DNA of the CDR3 is TGTGCCAGCAGCCCCCCGGGACAGGGGGAGGCTGAAGCTTTCTTT.

This clone is medium-sized (0.01 to 0.1%) by share. V usage is TRBV7-9 and J usage is TRBJ2-7; 8 bases map to TRBD1. Trimming cost V 4 bases and J 3 bases; bases outside gene matches: 8. The CDR3 totals 15 residues. Germline V gene lookup returns CDR1 SEHNR and CDR2 FQNEAQ (reference sequence). CDR3 amino acids: CASSYNIDRGYEQYF. DNA for the CDR3: TGTGCCAGCAGCTACAATATTGACAGGGGCTACGAGCAGTACTTC.

This clone was counted only a few times. The chain recombines TRBV6-5 with TRBJ1-1; the D is unclear. Germline loops: CDR1 MNHEY, CDR2 SVGAGI. V was clipped by 7 bases and J by 1 base, with 4 bases between them. The CDR3 is 11 residues long. The CDR3 sequence: CASTGNTEAFF. The CDR3 DNA follows: TGTGCCAGCACGGGGAACACTGAAGCTTTCTTT.

This clone was found once. The V and J genes are TRBV10-2 and TRBJ1-5; 7 positions agree with TRBD1. The germline CDR1 and CDR2 sequences are WSHSY and SAAADI. V lost 3 bases and J lost 11; bases outside the gene matches: 19. CDR3 length equals 17 residues. Here the CDR3 reads CASSETMEGGLGPAQHF. The CDR3 nucleotides read TGCGCCAGCAGTGAAACTATGGAAGGGGGCCTAGGACCAGCCCAGCATTTT.

V and J are TRBV21-1 and TRBJ1-1. TRBV21-1 is given as a pseudogene. The CDR3 is 15 amino acids. CDR3 amino acids: CASSKVRAENTEAFF. The CDR3, as DNA: TGTGCCAGCAGCAAAGTCCGGGCAGAAAACACTGAAGCTTTCTTT.